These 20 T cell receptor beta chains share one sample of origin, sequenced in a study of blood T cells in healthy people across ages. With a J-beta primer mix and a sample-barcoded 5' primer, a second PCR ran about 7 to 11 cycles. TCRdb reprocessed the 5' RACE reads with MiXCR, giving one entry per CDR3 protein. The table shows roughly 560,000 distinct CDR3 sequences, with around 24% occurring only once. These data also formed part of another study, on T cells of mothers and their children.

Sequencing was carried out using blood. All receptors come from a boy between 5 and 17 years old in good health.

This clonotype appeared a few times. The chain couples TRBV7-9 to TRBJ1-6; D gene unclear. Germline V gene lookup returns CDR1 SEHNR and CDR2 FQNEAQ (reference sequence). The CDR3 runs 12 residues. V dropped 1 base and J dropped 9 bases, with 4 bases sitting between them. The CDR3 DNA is TGTGCCAGCAGCTTAGGGGGTTCACCCCTCCACTTT. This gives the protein CASSLGGSPLHF.

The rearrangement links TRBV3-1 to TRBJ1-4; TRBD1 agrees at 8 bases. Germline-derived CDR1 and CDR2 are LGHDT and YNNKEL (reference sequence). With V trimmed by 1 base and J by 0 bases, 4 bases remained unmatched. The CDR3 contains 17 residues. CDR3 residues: CASSQVGQVATNEKLFF. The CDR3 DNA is TGTGCCAGCAGCCAAGTGGGACAGGTTGCAACTAATGAAAAACTGTTTTTT. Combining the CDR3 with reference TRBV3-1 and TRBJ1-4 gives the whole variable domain DTAVSQTPKYLVTQMGNDKSIKCEQNLGHDTMYWYKQDSKKFLKIMFSYNNKELIINETVPNRFSPKSPDKAHLNLHINSLELGDSAVYFCASSQVGQVATNEKLFFGSGTQLSVL.

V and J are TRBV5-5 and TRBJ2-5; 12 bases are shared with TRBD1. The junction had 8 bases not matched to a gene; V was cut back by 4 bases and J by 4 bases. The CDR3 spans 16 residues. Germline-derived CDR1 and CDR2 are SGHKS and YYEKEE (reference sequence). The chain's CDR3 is CASSPLRDRGPETQYF. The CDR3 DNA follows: TGTGCCAGCAGCCCACTTAGGGACAGGGGGCCAGAGACCCAGTACTTC.

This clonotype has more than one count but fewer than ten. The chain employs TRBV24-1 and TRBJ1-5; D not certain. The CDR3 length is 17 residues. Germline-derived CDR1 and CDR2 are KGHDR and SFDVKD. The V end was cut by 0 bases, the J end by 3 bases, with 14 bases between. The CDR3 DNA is TGTGCCACCAGTGATTTGCAGTGGACCCACTACAATCAGCCCCAGCATTTT. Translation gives CATSDLQWTHYNQPQHF.

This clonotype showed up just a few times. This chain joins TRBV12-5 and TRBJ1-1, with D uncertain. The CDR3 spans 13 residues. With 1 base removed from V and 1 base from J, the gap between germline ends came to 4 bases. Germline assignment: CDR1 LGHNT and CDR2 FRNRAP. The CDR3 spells CASGLGENTEAFF. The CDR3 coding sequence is TGTGCTAGTGGTTTGGGGGAGAACACTGAAGCTTTCTTT.

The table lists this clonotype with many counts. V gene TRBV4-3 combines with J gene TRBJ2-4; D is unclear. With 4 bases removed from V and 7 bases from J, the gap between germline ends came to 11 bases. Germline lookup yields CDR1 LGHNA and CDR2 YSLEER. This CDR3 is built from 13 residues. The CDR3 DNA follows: TGCGCCAGCAGCCCCGCGCTGGCTAACATTCAGTACTTC. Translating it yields CASSPALANIQYF.

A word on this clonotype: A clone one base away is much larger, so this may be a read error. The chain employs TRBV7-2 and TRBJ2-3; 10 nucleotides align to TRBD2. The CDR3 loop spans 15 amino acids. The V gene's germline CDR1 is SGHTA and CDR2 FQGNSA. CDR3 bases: TGTGCCAGCAGCCCGTCTAGCGGGGGCACAGATACGCCGTATTTT. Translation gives CASSPSSGGTDTPYF. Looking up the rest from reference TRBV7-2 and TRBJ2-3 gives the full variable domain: GAGVSQSPSNKVTEKGKDVELRCDPISGHTALYWYRQSLGQGLEFLIYFQGNSAPDKSGLPSDRFSAERTGGSVSTLTIQRTQQEDSAVYLCASSPSSGGTDTPYFGPGTRLTVL.

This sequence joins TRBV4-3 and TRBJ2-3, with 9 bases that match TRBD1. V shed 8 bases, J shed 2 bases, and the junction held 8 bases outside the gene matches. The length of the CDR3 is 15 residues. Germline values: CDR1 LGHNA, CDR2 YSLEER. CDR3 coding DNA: TGCGCCAGCGGACAGGGGAAGTCAATCACAGATACGCAGTATTTT. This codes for CASGQGKSITDTQYF.

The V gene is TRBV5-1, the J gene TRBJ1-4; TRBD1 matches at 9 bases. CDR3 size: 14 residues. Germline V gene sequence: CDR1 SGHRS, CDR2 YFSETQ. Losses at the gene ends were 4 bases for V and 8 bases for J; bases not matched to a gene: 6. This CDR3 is CASSTDRGGEKLFF. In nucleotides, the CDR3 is TGCGCCAGCAGCACGGACAGGGGAGGCGAAAAACTGTTTTTT.

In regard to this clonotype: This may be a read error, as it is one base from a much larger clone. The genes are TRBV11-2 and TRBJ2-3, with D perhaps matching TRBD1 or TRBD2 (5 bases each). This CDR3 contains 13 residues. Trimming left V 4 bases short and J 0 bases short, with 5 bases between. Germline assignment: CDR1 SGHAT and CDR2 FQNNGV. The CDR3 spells CASSWDSTDTQYF. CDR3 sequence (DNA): TGTGCCAGCAGCTGGGACAGCACAGATACGCAGTATTTT.

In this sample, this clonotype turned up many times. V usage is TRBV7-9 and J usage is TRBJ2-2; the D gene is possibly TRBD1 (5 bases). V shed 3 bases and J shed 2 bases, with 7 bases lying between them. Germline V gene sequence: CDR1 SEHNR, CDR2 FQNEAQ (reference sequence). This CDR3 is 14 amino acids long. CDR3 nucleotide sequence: TGTGCCAGCAGCTTGGGGCAAAACACCGGGGAGCTGTTTTTT. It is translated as CASSLGQNTGELFF.

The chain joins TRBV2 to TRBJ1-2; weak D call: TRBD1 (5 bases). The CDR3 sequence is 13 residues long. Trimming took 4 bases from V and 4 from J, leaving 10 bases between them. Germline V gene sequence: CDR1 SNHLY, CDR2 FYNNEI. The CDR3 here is CASSVEGLYGYTF. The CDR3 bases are TGTGCCAGCAGTGTGGAGGGGCTCTATGGCTACACCTTC.

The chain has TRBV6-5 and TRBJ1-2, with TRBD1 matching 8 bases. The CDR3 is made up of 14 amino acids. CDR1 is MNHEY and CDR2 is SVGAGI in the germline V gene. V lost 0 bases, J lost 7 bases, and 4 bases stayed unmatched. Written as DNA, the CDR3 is TGTGCCAGCAGTTACTCTAGGACAGGGACTGGCTACACCTTC. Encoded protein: CASSYSRTGTGYTF.

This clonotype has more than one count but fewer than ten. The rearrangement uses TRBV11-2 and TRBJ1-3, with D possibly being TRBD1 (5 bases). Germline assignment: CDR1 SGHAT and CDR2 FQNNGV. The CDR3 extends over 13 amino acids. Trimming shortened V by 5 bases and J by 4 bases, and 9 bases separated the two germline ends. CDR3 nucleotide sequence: TGTGCCAGCAGCCCCCCAGGGGGAAACACCATATATTTT. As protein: CASSPPGGNTIYF.

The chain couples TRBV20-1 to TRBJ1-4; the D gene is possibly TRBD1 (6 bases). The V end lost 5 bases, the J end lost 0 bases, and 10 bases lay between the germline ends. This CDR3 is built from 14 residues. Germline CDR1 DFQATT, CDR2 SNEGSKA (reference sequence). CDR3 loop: CSAGGAATNEKLFF. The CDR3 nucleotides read TGCAGTGCTGGGGGGGCGGCAACTAATGAAAAACTGTTTTTT.

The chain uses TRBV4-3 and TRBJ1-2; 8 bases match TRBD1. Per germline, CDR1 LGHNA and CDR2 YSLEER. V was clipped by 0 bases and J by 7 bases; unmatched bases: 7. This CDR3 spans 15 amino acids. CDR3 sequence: CASSQERTGLFGYTF. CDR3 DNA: TGCGCCAGCAGCCAAGAGAGGACAGGGTTATTTGGCTACACCTTC.

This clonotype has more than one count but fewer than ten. The CDR3 DNA is TGTGCCAGCAGTTCCGCCCGGGGGTATCAAGAGACCCAGTACTTC. Translated: CASSSARGYQETQYF. The V gene is TRBV2, the J gene TRBJ2-5, with a possible D match to TRBD2 (6 bases). The germline V gene encodes CDR1 SNHLY and CDR2 FYNNEI. Trimming took off 5 bases at V and 2 bases at J, with 15 bases between the two ends. This CDR3 comprises 15 residues.

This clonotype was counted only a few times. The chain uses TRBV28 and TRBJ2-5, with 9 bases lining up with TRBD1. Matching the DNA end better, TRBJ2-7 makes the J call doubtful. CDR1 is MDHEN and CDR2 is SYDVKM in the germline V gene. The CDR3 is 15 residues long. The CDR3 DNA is TGTGCCAGCAGTAACGCCGGGACAGGGTCTTACGAGCAGTACTTC. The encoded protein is CASSNAGTGSYEQYF.

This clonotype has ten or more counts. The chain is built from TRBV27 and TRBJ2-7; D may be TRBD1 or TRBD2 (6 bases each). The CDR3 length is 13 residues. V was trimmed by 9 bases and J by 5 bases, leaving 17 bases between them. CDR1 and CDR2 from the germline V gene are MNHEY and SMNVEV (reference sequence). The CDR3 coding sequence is TGTGCCAGAGCCACGGGGGCGATGAACGAGCAGTACTTC. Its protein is CARATGAMNEQYF.

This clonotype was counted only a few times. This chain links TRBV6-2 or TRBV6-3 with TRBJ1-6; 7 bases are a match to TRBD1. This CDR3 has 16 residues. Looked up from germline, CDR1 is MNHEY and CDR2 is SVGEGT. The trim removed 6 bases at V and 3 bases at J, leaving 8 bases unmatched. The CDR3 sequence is CASSAGTEFYNSPLHF. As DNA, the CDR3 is TGTGCCAGCAGCGCCGGGACAGAGTTCTATAATTCACCCCTCCACTTT.